The clone carrying this TCR beta chain has a handful of counts. The study drew donors from healthy Caucasian individuals in Russia aged about 6 to 95. The record originates from a study of blood T cells in healthy people across ages. Sample-barcoded 5' priming and a J-beta primer mix drove a second PCR of about 6 to 12 cycles. TCRdb analysed the 5' RACE reads with MiXCR anew, one entry per CDR3 protein. The table shows over a million distinct CDR3 sequences, with approximately 38% occurring only once. In germline, CDR1 is MDHEN, CDR2 SYDVKM. J lost 2 bases, V lost 4 bases, and 5 bases had no gene match. The CDR3 runs 14 residues.

The sequenced material came from blood. The chain uses TRBV28 and TRBJ2-7, with 7 nucleotides matching TRBD1. This receptor was taken from a woman younger than 35 in good health. The CDR3 is CASSSGDRAYEQYF. The CDR3 region has the DNA TGTGCCAGCAGTTCGGGTGACAGGGCCTACGAGCAGTACTTC.